These 13 T cell receptor beta chains originate from one sample sequenced in a study of tumor and adjacent non-tumor tissue in lung cancer. This sample's RNA came from whole unsorted tissue. This non-tumor lung sample came from over 3 cm beyond the tumor edge. Three rounds of nested PCR, following a modified ARM-PCR protocol, produced the TCRbeta library. MiXCR was run by TCRdb on the multiplex PCR reads, yielding one entry per CDR3 protein. The table shows about 100,000 distinct CDR3 sequences, with approximately 65% occurring only once. Sequencing used distant non-tumor lung tissue. The receptors originated from a man in his thirties or forties with non-small cell lung cancer.

The chain couples TRBV11-2 to TRBJ2-7, with 11 bases fitting TRBD2. This CDR3 has 15 residues. Germline CDR1 reads SGHAT; CDR2 reads FQNNGV. V lost 6 bases, J lost 13 bases, and 17 bases stayed unmatched. CDR3 in amino acids: CASSLGTSGIYDYYF. The CDR3 DNA sequence: TGTGCCAGCAGTTTGGGGACTAGCGGAATATACGATTATTACTTC.

A remark on this clonotype: The CDR3 does not end in the conserved phenylalanine or tryptophan, so this is likely a read error. V and J are TRBV6-1 and TRBJ1-2; TRBD1 agrees at 8 bases. Germline loops: CDR1 MNHNS, CDR2 SASEGT. CDR3 length equals 15 residues. CDR3 DNA: TGTACCAGCAGAACCTCGGACAGGGTATCGGTTGGCTACACCATC. It is translated as CTSRTSDRVSVGYTI.

About this clonotype: The missing conserved phenylalanine or tryptophan at the end of this CDR3 makes a read error likely. CDR3 protein: CASSLGRTGTETQYS. The CDR3 region has the DNA TGTGCCAGCAGCTTAGGAAGGACGGGGACAGAGACCCAGTACTCC. The chain combines TRBV11-2 with TRBJ2-5; D tentatively reads TRBD1 or TRBD2 (5 bases each). The germline V and J ends were trimmed by 1 base and 4 bases, with 13 bases remaining between them. The CDR3 spans 15 residues. Germline V gene lookup returns CDR1 SGHAT and CDR2 FQNNGV.

A word on this clonotype: The junction differs from germline at one of its ends, possibly a read error. The chain carries TRBV4-3 and TRBJ2-3, with 8 nucleotides matching TRBD1. This CDR3 contains 16 residues. Germline CDR1 LGHNA, CDR2 YSLEER. The DNA for the CDR3 is TGCGCCAGCAACCAAGACAGGGGCTCCCACGGTGATACGCAGTATTTT. Protein sequence: CASNQDRGSHGDTQYF.

This clonotype was counted once. A much larger clone differs by one base, so this may be a read error. The chain joins TRBV6-2 or TRBV6-3 to TRBJ1-3; no reliable D call. The CDR3 totals 15 residues. CDR1 MNHEY and CDR2 SVGEGT come from the germline V gene. This chain's CDR3 is CASSPIGTAGNIIYF. The CDR3 DNA reads TGTGCCAGCAGCCCGATCGGAACAGCTGGAAACATCATATATTTT.

Concerning this clonotype: One junction end does not reproduce the germline sequence, and a read error may be involved. This sequence joins TRBV5-4 and TRBJ1-2; maybe TRBD1 (5 bases). Per the germline V gene, CDR1 is SGHNT and CDR2 is YYREEE (reference sequence). The CDR3 runs to 14 residues. Here the CDR3 DNA reads TGTGCCGGCAGTCTGAGAGTGGGGGACTATGGCTACACCTTC. This encodes CAGSLRVGDYGYTF. Variable domain in full (rest from reference TRBV5-4 and TRBJ1-2): ETGVTQSPTHLIKTRGQQVTLRCSSQSGHNTVSWYQQALGQGPQFIFQYYREEENGRGNFPPRFSGLQFPNYSSELNVNALELDDSALYLCAGSLRVGDYGYTFGSGTRLTVV.

About this clonotype: Its ends do not fully match the called genes, so a read error is possible. The J gene is TRBJ1-6, the V gene TRBV6-2 or TRBV6-3; TRBD1 matches at 7 bases. The germline V gene encodes CDR1 MNHEY and CDR2 SVGEGT. The CDR3 sequence is 15 residues long. In DNA, the CDR3 is TGTACCAGCAGGACCTGGACAGGAACAAATTCACCCCTCCACTTT. Protein: CTSRTWTGTNSPLHF.

This clonotype has just a few counts. A read error is possible here, since a much larger clone lies one base away. This sequence joins TRBV6-5 and TRBJ2-1; D ambiguous. Germline V gene data show CDR1 as MNHEY and CDR2 as SVGAGI. The CDR3 has 15 amino acids. The CDR3 coding sequence is TGTGCCAGCAGATTAGGGTTATCCTCCTACATTGAGCAGTTCTTC. Its protein is CASRLGLSSYIEQFF.

Notes on this clonotype: At one of its ends the junction is not consistent with the germline gene, which may arise from a read error. This chain joins TRBV11-2 and TRBJ1-1, with D unresolved. The CDR3 has 13 residues. CDR1 is SGHAT, CDR2 FQNNGV, per germline. CDR3 sequence (DNA): TGTGCCAGCAGTCGGATCATGAACACTGAAGTTTTCTTT. Protein product: CASSRIMNTEVFF.

A note on this clonotype: A much larger clone lies a single base off, so this may be a read error. The J gene is TRBJ2-5, the V gene TRBV5-6; TRBD1 might be the D (5 bases). The CDR3 totals 13 residues. The germline gives CDR1 SGHDT, CDR2 YYEEEE. Trimming removed 2 bases from V and 5 bases from J, with 10 bases in between. CDR3 residues: CASSFPNRETQYF. The CDR3 DNA follows: TGTGCCAGCAGCTTCCCCAACAGGGAGACCCAGTACTTC.

This clonotype was seen ten or more times. The CDR3: CASSQEQGAGGYTF. The CDR3, as DNA: TGTGCCAGCAGCCAAGAACAGGGGGCCGGTGGCTACACCTTC. The rearrangement links TRBV4-2 to TRBJ1-2, with 9 bases aligning to TRBD1. The V gene's germline CDR1 is LGHNA and CDR2 YNFKEQ. Losses at the gene ends were 0 bases for V and 7 bases for J; bases not matched to a gene: 3. The CDR3 has 14 amino acids.

As to this clonotype: Germline and junction disagree at one end, which may indicate a read error. V and J are TRBV11-2 and TRBJ2-7; D call uncertain. The CDR3 contains 12 residues. Per germline, CDR1 SGHAT and CDR2 FQNNGV. The CDR3 spells CASNTENYEQYF. The CDR3 DNA reads TGTGCTAGCAACACGGAGAACTACGAGCAGTACTTC.

J is TRBJ2-3 and V is TRBV11-2, with 12 bases that match TRBD2. Germline-derived CDR1 and CDR2 are SGHAT and FQNNGV. The CDR3 runs to 18 residues. V shed 6 bases, J shed 2 bases, and the junction held 12 bases outside the gene matches. CDR3 amino acids: CASRGAGTSGLNTDTQYF. The CDR3 region has the DNA TGTGCCAGCAGAGGAGCCGGGACTAGCGGGTTAAACACAGATACGCAGTATTTT.